These 32 T cell receptor beta chains originate from one sample sequenced in a study of blood T cell repertoires in COVID-19. Assay: immunoSEQ multiplex PCR; the TCRdb copy retains only in-frame clones and omits some. The sample lists around 230,000 clones; around 83% were seen once. The sequencing sample was made of peripheral blood. These TCRs come from a woman in her forties or fifties with acute or convalescent COVID-19.

The chain combines TRBV10-2 with TRBJ1-2; 11 bases fit TRBD1. This CDR3 has 13 amino acids. With V trimmed by 7 bases and J by 7 bases, 5 bases remained unmatched. Germline CDR1 WSHSY, CDR2 SAAADI. The CDR3 loop reads CASTPDRGLGYTF. CDR3 nucleotide sequence: TGCGCCAGCACCCCGGACAGGGGGCTTGGCTACACCTTC.

This clone was counted between two and nine times. V and J are TRBV6-6 and TRBJ1-6; 11 positions agree with TRBD1. V lost 7 bases and J lost 9; bases outside the gene matches: 8. Germline V gene lookup returns CDR1 MNHNY and CDR2 SVGAGI (reference sequence). The CDR3 covers 15 residues. The CDR3 nucleotides read TGTGCCAGCAATCCAAGGGACAGGGGGAGTTCACCCCTCCACTTT. This codes for CASNPRDRGSSPLHF.

This chain uses TRBV10-2 with TRBJ2-3; 7 bases are shared with TRBD2. Per the germline V gene, CDR1 is WSHSY and CDR2 is SAAADI. The trim removed 2 bases at V and 4 bases at J, leaving 3 bases unmatched. The CDR3 runs 14 residues. Here the CDR3 reads CASSETSAADTQYF. In DNA form, the CDR3 reads TGCGCCAGCAGTGAGACTAGCGCCGCAGATACGCAGTATTTT.

This chain uses TRBV10-2 with TRBJ1-1; 8 bases match TRBD1. The V gene end was trimmed by 6 bases and the J gene end by 2 bases; junction bases not matched to a gene: 5. The length of the CDR3 is 14 residues. CDR1 is WSHSY, CDR2 SAAADI, per germline. The CDR3 reads CASRTGQANTEAFF. The CDR3 region has the DNA TGCGCCAGCAGGACGGGACAGGCCAACACTGAAGCTTTCTTT.

The gene calls are TRBV4-1 and TRBJ1-5; D perhaps matches TRBD1 (6 bases). The CDR3 has 16 amino acids. V lost 1 base, J lost 3 bases, and 13 bases lay in between. CDR1 and CDR2 from the germline V gene are MGHRA and YSYEKL. The CDR3 sequence: CASSQASTGLNQPQHF. Here the CDR3 DNA reads TGCGCCAGCAGCCAAGCATCGACAGGCCTCAATCAGCCCCAGCATTTT.

This chain uses TRBV9 with TRBJ1-2, with D possibly matching TRBD1 (5 bases). Germline CDR1 reads SGDLS; CDR2 reads YYNGEE. The CDR3 length is 15 residues. Trimming cost V 0 bases and J 3 bases, with 12 bases left between them. DNA for the CDR3: TGTGCCAGCAGCGTAGGGGGAGGGGTGGACTATGGCTACACCTTC. Its protein product is CASSVGGGVDYGYTF.

This chain joins TRBV24-1 and TRBJ2-5; tentatively, D is TRBD2 (6 bases). The germline V and J ends were trimmed by 10 bases and 8 bases, with 22 bases remaining between them. The CDR3 is made up of 14 amino acids. From germline, CDR1 is KGHDR and CDR2 SFDVKD. DNA for the CDR3: TGTGCCACGACCCCTGGAGGGGCCGTGTTAACCCAGTACTTC. Translating it yields CATTPGGAVLTQYF.

This clone was detected only once. V usage is TRBV30 and J usage is TRBJ1-2; TRBD1 aligns across 7 bases. The ends lost 2 bases at V and 13 bases at J; junction bases unmatched: 4. The CDR3 has 10 residues. Germline V gene lookup returns CDR1 GTSNPN and CDR2 SVGIG (reference sequence). CDR3 in amino acids: CAWSFQGVTF. CDR3 nucleotide sequence: TGTGCCTGGAGTTTTCAGGGGGTCACCTTC. The entire variable domain, with the rest obtained from reference TRBV30 and TRBJ1-2, is as follows: SQTIHQWPATLVQPVGSPLSLECTVEGTSNPNLYWYRQAAGRGLQLLFYSVGIGQISSEVPQNLSASRPQDRQFILSSKKLLLSDSGFYLCAWSFQGVTFGSGTRLTVV.

V and J are TRBV5-1 and TRBJ2-7, with D unresolved. The germline gives CDR1 SGHRS, CDR2 YFSETQ. The V end was cut by 4 bases, the J end by 7 bases, with 27 bases between. This CDR3 comprises 17 residues. The CDR3 DNA reads TGCGCCAGCAGCCAATTGCCCCCCGCTGGAGCCGTCGGGGAGCAGTACTTC. As protein: CASSQLPPAGAVGEQYF.

The CDR3 protein is CASSSSPTGIQETQYF. The CDR3 DNA follows: TGTGCCAGCAGCTCCTCACCGACAGGGATCCAAGAGACCCAGTACTTC. V usage is TRBV7-6 and J usage is TRBJ2-5, with 7 bases aligning to TRBD1. This CDR3 comprises 16 residues. V shed 4 bases and J 1 base; nucleotides not matched to a gene: 9. From germline, CDR1 is SGHVS and CDR2 FNYEAQ.

This rearrangement joins TRBV19 to TRBJ2-1, with 11 bases that match TRBD2. The junction had 12 bases not matched to a gene; V was cut back by 4 bases and J by 13 bases. The CDR3 is 15 amino acids. Germline loops: CDR1 LNHDA, CDR2 SQIVND (reference sequence). The CDR3 here is CASSTWGGLAEPQFF. The CDR3 bases are TGTGCCAGTAGTACGTGGGGGGGACTAGCGGAACCACAGTTCTTC.

V gene TRBV7-2 combines with J gene TRBJ1-2; 9 positions agree with TRBD1. Germline assignment: CDR1 SGHTA and CDR2 FQGNSA. This CDR3 comprises 15 residues. After removal of 2 bases from V and 2 bases from J, the junction contained 3 bases not matched to a gene. CDR3 nucleotides: TGTGCCAGCAGCTTAAAACAGGGGGCCAACTATGGCTACACCTTC. Its translation: CASSLKQGANYGYTF.

This clone was seen more than once but under ten times. This chain uses TRBV28 with TRBJ2-7; no clear D gene. The germline V and J ends were trimmed by 2 bases and 3 bases, with 2 bases remaining between them. The V gene's germline CDR1 is MDHEN and CDR2 SYDVKM. The CDR3 spans 11 residues. CDR3 sequence: CASSLLYEQYF. DNA for the CDR3: TGTGCCAGCAGTTTACTCTACGAGCAGTACTTC.

The chain uses TRBV7-3 and TRBJ2-2; the D is unclear. The CDR3 runs to 13 residues. V gave up 5 bases and J gave up 4 bases, with 8 bases separating them. CDR1 is SGHTA and CDR2 is FQGTGA in the germline V gene. Written as DNA, the CDR3 is TGTGCCAGCAGCCCCCTTTCCACCGGGGAGCTGTTTTTT. It codes for CASSPLSTGELFF.

This chain links TRBV12-5 with TRBJ2-3; D is perhaps TRBD1 (6 bases). The CDR3 is 16 amino acids. The germline gives CDR1 LGHNT, CDR2 FRNRAP. V shed 5 bases and J shed 4 bases, with 19 bases lying between them. As DNA, the CDR3 is TGTGCTAGTGGTCTGACTCAGGGGTCCGCGGCAGATACGCAGTATTTT. Translated: CASGLTQGSAADTQYF.

V usage is TRBV5-1 and J usage is TRBJ2-1; D unresolved. In germline, CDR1 is SGHRS, CDR2 YFSETQ. CDR3 length: 16 residues. The V end lost 2 bases, the J end lost 0 bases, and 12 bases lay between the germline ends. CDR3 in amino acids: CASSLPWADSYNEQFF. The DNA of the CDR3 is TGCGCCAGCAGCTTACCCTGGGCTGACTCCTACAATGAGCAGTTCTTC.

This chain joins TRBV10-1 and TRBJ2-3, with D possibly being TRBD2 (5 bases). Per germline, CDR1 WNHNN and CDR2 SYGVQD (reference sequence). The CDR3 length is 14 residues. V was shortened by 0 bases and J by 3 bases, with 7 bases between the two germline ends. The CDR3 region has the DNA TGCGCCAGCAGTGAGTCGCGCGGGACAGATACGCAGTATTTT. This sequence encodes CASSESRGTDTQYF.

This chain joins TRBV19 and TRBJ2-1, with 8 bases identical to TRBD2. The J segment lost 4 bases and the V segment lost 3 bases, leaving 5 bases of the junction unmatched. The CDR3 totals 15 residues. Germline V gene lookup returns CDR1 LNHDA and CDR2 SQIVND (reference sequence). CDR3 sequence (DNA): TGTGCCAGTAGTATCCGTCTAGCGGGTTACAATGAGCAGTTCTTC. This sequence encodes CASSIRLAGYNEQFF. The full variable domain, its missing parts supplied by reference TRBV19 and TRBJ2-1, is DGGITQSPKYLFRKEGQNVTLSCEQNLNHDAMYWYRQDPGQGLRLIYYSQIVNDFQKGDIAEGYSVSREKKESFPLTVTSAQKNPTAFYLCASSIRLAGYNEQFFGPGTRLTVL.

On this clone: The sample contains more than one DNA sequence encoding this CDR3. This sequence joins TRBV19 and TRBJ1-5, with 8 nucleotides matching TRBD1. CDR1 and CDR2 from the germline V gene are LNHDA and SQIVND (reference sequence). The CDR3 is 15 amino acids. V gave up 6 bases and J gave up 5 bases; unmatched junction bases: 9. CDR3 DNA sequence: TGTGCCAGTAGCCGCGGACAGGGAGGTGATCAGCCCCAGCATTTT. Translation gives CASSRGQGGDQPQHF.

J is TRBJ1-1 and V is TRBV3-1 (or the pseudogene TRBV3-2); TRBD1 aligns across 7 bases. Germline V gene lookup returns CDR1 LGHDT and CDR2 YNNKEL (reference sequence). The CDR3 runs 15 residues. V was pared by 1 base and J by 4 bases, with 6 bases of the junction left unmatched. CDR3 DNA: TGTGCCAGCAGCCAAGGACAGGGAGGTGGCACTGAAGCTTTCTTT. It encodes CASSQGQGGGTEAFF.

The V gene is TRBV2, the J gene TRBJ1-4, with D maybe TRBD1 (5 bases). Germline CDR1 is SNHLY and CDR2 is FYNNEI. The V end was cut by 5 bases, the J end by 0 bases, with 13 bases between. There are 16 residues in the CDR3. The CDR3 DNA sequence: TGTGCCAGCAGTAGTTCATCACAGGCAACTAATGAAAAACTGTTTTTT. Translated: CASSSSSQATNEKLFF.

This chain links TRBV6-5 with TRBJ2-7; D remains unclear. CDR1 MNHEY and CDR2 SVGAGI come from the germline V gene. Trimming took off 2 bases at V and 3 bases at J, with 8 bases between the two ends. The CDR3 is 13 residues long. The CDR3 spells CASSYGRHYEQYF. The DNA of the CDR3 is TGTGCCAGCAGTTACGGCAGACACTACGAGCAGTACTTC.

The V and J genes are TRBV19 and TRBJ2-3; D uncertain. The germline V and J ends were trimmed by 6 bases and 4 bases, with 8 bases remaining between them. The V gene's germline CDR1 is LNHDA and CDR2 SQIVND (reference sequence). This CDR3 has 12 amino acids. CDR3 sequence: CASRTLADTQYF. DNA of the CDR3: TGTGCCAGTAGGACCCTAGCAGATACGCAGTATTTT.

This chain links TRBV5-5 with TRBJ2-2, with 8 bases that match TRBD1. The germline CDR1 and CDR2 sequences are SGHKS and YYEKEE (reference sequence). Trimming cost V 7 bases and J 8 bases; bases outside gene matches: 16. This CDR3 region has 16 residues. The CDR3 DNA is TGTGCCAGCCTCTACCCCGGGACAGGCCCGAGAGGGGAGCTGTTTTTT. As protein: CASLYPGTGPRGELFF.

A single count supports this clone. This CDR3 reads CASSSGQGDTQYF. The CDR3 nucleotides are TGTGCCAGTAGTTCAGGACAGGGGGATACGCAGTATTTT. V is TRBV19 and J is TRBJ2-3; 9 bases line up with TRBD1. The CDR3 contains 13 residues. The germline V gene has CDR1 LNHDA and CDR2 SQIVND (reference sequence). V was pared by 5 bases and J by 6 bases, with 3 bases of the junction left unmatched.

J is TRBJ2-1 and V is TRBV2, with 7 nucleotides matching TRBD2. Germline lookup yields CDR1 SNHLY and CDR2 FYNNEI. The CDR3 length is 14 residues. The V segment lost 8 bases and the J segment 2 bases; nucleotides outside the gene matches: 6. CDR3 region: CASSPLAAYNEQFF. The CDR3 DNA reads TGTGCCAGCTCGCCTCTAGCGGCCTACAATGAGCAGTTCTTC.

This clone was counted a few times. The chain is built from TRBV2 and TRBJ1-5; perhaps TRBD1 as D (5 bases). CDR1 and CDR2 (germline): SNHLY, FYNNEI. The CDR3 runs to 14 residues. V dropped 6 bases and J dropped 3 bases, with 12 bases sitting between them. CDR3 residues: CASSYRNFNQPQHF. The DNA of the CDR3 is TGTGCCAGCAGCTACAGGAATTTCAATCAGCCCCAGCATTTT.

The V and J genes are TRBV28 and TRBJ1-1; 9 bases are a match to TRBD1. The germline V gene has CDR1 MDHEN and CDR2 SYDVKM. The CDR3 spans 13 residues. J lost 7 bases, V lost 3 bases, and 3 bases had no gene match. The CDR3 nucleotides read TGTGCCAGCAGTTTCATGACAGGGGGTGAAGCTTTCTTT. Its translation: CASSFMTGGEAFF.

V gene TRBV28 combines with J gene TRBJ2-7; 8 positions agree with TRBD2. Per germline, CDR1 MDHEN and CDR2 SYDVKM. V gave up 1 base and J gave up 4 bases; unmatched junction bases: 3. The CDR3 is 14 amino acids. The CDR3 spells CASSLSGGPYEQYF. The DNA of the CDR3 is TGTGCCAGCAGTTTATCGGGAGGGCCTTACGAGCAGTACTTC.

This clone was found a few times. The V and J genes are TRBV2 and TRBJ2-7; D not resolved. This CDR3 comprises 13 residues. The V and J ends lost 4 bases and 2 bases respectively, with 9 bases between them. Germline V gene data show CDR1 as SNHLY and CDR2 as FYNNEI. DNA for the CDR3: TGTGCCAGCAGTGGATCTATAGCCTACGAGCAGTACTTC. It yields the protein CASSGSIAYEQYF.

The gene calls are TRBV27 and TRBJ2-2, with a weak D call TRBD2 (6 bases). Between the trimmed V and J ends, which lost 7 bases and 7 bases, there was a span of 25 bases. This CDR3 region has 17 residues. Germline loops: CDR1 MNHEY, CDR2 SMNVEV (reference sequence). CDR3 protein: CASTTAVYRLGGGELFF. CDR3 DNA: TGTGCCAGCACTACAGCAGTTTACCGACTAGGAGGCGGGGAGCTGTTTTTT.

This clone occurred once. The chain joins TRBV4-2 to TRBJ2-2, with 11 bases that match TRBD2. Looked up from germline, CDR1 is LGHNA and CDR2 is YNFKEQ. The CDR3 runs 18 residues. The J segment lost 7 bases and the V segment lost 3 bases, leaving 13 bases of the junction unmatched. Here the CDR3 reads CASSQALISGRADGELFF. DNA of the CDR3: TGTGCCAGCAGCCAGGCCCTTATTAGCGGGAGGGCCGACGGGGAGCTGTTTTTT.